This T cell receptor (beta chain) stems from a study of OX40 agonist ivuxolimab in advanced cancers. The method was immunoSEQ multiplex PCR; TCRdb's version includes in-frame clones alone and lacks a portion of them. The sample comprises fewer than 50,000 clones, 70% to 90% of which are singletons, and roughly 18% rests with the top ten. The V segment lost 5 bases and the J segment 2 bases; nucleotides outside the gene matches: 6. CDR1 is SGHTA, CDR2 FQGNSA, per germline. The CDR3 runs to 15 residues. The genes are TRBV7-2 and TRBJ1-5; 7 positions match TRBD1. The TCR was taken from an adult with an advanced solid tumor such as melanoma, head and neck, liver or kidney cancer. The sequences come from CD4+ or CD8+ T cells sorted from blood, collected in a trial of the OX40 agonist ivuxolimab. The CDR3 region has the DNA TGTGCCAGCAGCGAGCCCGGGACAGGCAATCAGCCCCAGCATTTT. Translation gives CASSEPGTGNQPQHF.